This T cell receptor beta chain was retrieved from a study of blood T cell repertoires in COVID-19 (dated by TCRdb to the early 2020s). For the study in its entirety: Samples covering the acute and convalescent phases of COVID-19 were provided by collaborators in the United States, Italy and Spain. The prospective study material was composed of cDNA or gDNA derived from T cells, B-cell-depleted T cells, or PBMCs. Subjects who had been exposed to COVID-19, were actively infected with it, or had recovered from it provided the deeply sampled blood TCRbeta repertoires that made up the dataset. The repertoires were made available in a free public database intended to serve as a resource for research on the immune response to SARS-CoV-2. The samples were drawn from the first 160 participants of the ongoing ImmuneRACE study and from 1,254 subjects provided by 6 global collaborators. A de-identified subject ID, COVID-19 status, age in years and sex were almost always included in the sample metadata. Where available, HLA class I and class II types were taken from metadata supplied by the sample provider and were not determined by assay-based typing. Paper-wide results and their limitations: How much clinical and demographic metadata was included differed by source and by participant, and the metadata was provided uncurated.

At one collaborating source in Seattle, patients were enrolled during active infection and were followed longitudinally through the course of disease. Each collaborating institution followed its own protocols to collect whole blood in K2EDTA tubes. For TCRbeta analysis, collaborators shipped samples in one of three forms: frozen whole blood, isolated PBMCs, or DNA extracted from either of those sample types. The junction shows trimming of 0 bases on V and 3 bases on J, and the gene matches do not reach 4 bases of it. Including the terminal cysteine and phenylalanine, the CDR3 comprises 15 residues. Kept here is only the CDR3 DNA, which spans 45 bases and is read in frame from base 1. The germline V gene (reference sequence) supplies CDR1 GTSNPN and CDR2 SVGIG. TCRbeta CDR3 regions were amplified from genomic DNA using the immunoSEQ Assay, a bias-controlled multiplex PCR. Concerning the study's data processing: The number of nucleated cells in each sample was estimated by amplification of reference gene primers within the assay. Sequence reads were collapsed and filtered to measure the absolute abundance of every unique TCRbeta CDR3 rearrangement. Productive Simpson clonality was computed per sample as the square root of Simpson's diversity index over productive rearrangements. Drawn from immuneACCESS, this table holds only the in-frame rearrangements with V and J called that TCRdb kept. Clones are partly lost; checked studies trace under half to an unresolved V gene and leave the rest unexplained. The D gene and trimming were derived from the DNA, and the V and J assignments and clone size from that table. The sample contains about 130,000 clones, around 89% of them found a single time. The ten largest make up 4.3% of the sample.

Concerning this clone: The antigen it recognizes is unknown. One base away there is no much larger clone; base qualities are not given.

The clonotype originates from a man in his sixties with COVID-19, enrolled during active disease. The sample was peripheral blood. The sequence is built from TRBV30 and TRBJ2-3; a stretch of 9 junction bases matches TRBD1. Here is the DNA: TGTGCCTGGAGTGTCGGGGACAGGGCAACAGATACGCAGTATTTT. The resulting protein is CAWSVGDRATDTQYF.